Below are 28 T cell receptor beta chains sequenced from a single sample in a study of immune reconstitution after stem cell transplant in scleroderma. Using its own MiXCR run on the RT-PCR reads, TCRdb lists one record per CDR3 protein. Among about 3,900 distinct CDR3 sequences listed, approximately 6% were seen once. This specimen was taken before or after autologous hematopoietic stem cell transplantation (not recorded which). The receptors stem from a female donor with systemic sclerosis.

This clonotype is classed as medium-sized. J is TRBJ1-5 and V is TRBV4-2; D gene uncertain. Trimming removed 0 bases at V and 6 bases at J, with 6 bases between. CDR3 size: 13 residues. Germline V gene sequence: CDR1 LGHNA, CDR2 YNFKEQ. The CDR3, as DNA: TGTGCCAGCAGCCAAGATGTCGGTCAGCCCCAGCATTTT. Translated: CASSQDVGQPQHF.

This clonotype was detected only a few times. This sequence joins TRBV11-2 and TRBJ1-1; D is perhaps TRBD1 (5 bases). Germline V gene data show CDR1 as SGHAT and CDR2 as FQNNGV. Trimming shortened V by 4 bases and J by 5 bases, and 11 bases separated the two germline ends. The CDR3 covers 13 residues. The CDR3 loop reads CASSWTEGTEAFF. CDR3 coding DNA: TGTGCCAGCAGCTGGACCGAGGGGACTGAAGCTTTCTTT.

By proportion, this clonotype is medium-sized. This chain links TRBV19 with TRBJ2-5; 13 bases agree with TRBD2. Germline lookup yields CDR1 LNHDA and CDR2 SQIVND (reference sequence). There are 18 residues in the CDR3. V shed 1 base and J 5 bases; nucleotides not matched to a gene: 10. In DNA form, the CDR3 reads TGTGCCAGTAGTATAGGGACTAGCGGGGGCTGGGGTATGGAGACCCAGTACTTC. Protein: CASSIGTSGGWGMETQYF. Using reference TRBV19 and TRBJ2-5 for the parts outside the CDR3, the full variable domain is DGGITQSPKYLFRKEGQNVTLSCEQNLNHDAMYWYRQDPGQGLRLIYYSQIVNDFQKGDIAEGYSVSREKKESFPLTVTSAQKNPTAFYLCASSIGTSGGWGMETQYFGPGTRLLVL.

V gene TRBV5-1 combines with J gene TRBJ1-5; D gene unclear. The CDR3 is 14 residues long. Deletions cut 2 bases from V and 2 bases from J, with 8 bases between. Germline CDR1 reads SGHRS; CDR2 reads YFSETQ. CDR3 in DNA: TGCGCCAGCAGCTTAGGTGGGGGCAATCAGCCCCAGCATTTT. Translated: CASSLGGGNQPQHF.

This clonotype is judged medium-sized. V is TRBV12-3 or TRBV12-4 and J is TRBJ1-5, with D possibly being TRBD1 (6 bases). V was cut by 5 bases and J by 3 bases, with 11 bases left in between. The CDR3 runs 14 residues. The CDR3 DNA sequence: TGTGCCAGCAGTGAACAGGGTTTCAATCAGCCCCAGCATTTT. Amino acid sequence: CASSEQGFNQPQHF.

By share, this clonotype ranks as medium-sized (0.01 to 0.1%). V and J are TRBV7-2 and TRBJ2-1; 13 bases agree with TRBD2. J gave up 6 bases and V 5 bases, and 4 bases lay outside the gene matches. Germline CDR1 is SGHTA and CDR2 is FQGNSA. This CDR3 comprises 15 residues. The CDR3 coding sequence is TGTGCCAGCAGCCGAAGGACTAGCGGGAGCAATGAGCAGTTCTTC. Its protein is CASSRRTSGSNEQFF. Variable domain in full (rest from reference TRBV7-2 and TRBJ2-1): GAGVSQSPSNKVTEKGKDVELRCDPISGHTALYWYRQSLGQGLEFLIYFQGNSAPDKSGLPSDRFSAERTGGSVSTLTIQRTQQEDSAVYLCASSRRTSGSNEQFFGPGTRLTVL.

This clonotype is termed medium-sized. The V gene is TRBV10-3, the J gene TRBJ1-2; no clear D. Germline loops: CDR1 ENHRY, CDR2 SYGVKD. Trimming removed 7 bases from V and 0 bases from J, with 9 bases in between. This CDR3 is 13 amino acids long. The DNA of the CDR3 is TGTGCCATCAACGCTGGGGCTAACTATGGCTACACCTTC. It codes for CAINAGANYGYTF.

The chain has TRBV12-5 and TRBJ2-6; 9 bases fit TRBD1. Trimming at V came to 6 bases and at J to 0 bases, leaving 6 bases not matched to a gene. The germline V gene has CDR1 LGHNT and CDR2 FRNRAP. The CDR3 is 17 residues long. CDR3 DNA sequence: TGTGCTAGTGGACTGGACAGGGGTTTCTCTGGGGCCAACGTCCTGACTTTC. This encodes CASGLDRGFSGANVLTF.

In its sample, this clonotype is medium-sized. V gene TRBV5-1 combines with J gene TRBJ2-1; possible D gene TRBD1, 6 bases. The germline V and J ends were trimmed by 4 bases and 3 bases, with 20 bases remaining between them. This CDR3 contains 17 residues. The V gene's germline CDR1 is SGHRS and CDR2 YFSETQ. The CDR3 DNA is TGCGCCAGCAGCGACCGGGACATGGGGTTTAGCTACAATGAGCAGTTCTTC. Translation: CASSDRDMGFSYNEQFF.

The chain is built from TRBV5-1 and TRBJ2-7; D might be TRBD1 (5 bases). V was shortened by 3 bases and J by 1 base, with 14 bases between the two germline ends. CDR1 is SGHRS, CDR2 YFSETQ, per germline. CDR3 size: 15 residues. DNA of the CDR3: TGCGCCAGCAGCTCGGGTACAGGTGAATCCTACGAGCAGTACTTC. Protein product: CASSSGTGESYEQYF.

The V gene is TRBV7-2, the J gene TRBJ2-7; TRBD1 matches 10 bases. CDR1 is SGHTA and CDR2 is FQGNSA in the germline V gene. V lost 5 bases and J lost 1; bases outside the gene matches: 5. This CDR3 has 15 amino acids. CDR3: CASSTRTGGSYEQYF. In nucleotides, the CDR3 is TGTGCCAGCAGCACTCGGACAGGGGGATCCTACGAGCAGTACTTC.

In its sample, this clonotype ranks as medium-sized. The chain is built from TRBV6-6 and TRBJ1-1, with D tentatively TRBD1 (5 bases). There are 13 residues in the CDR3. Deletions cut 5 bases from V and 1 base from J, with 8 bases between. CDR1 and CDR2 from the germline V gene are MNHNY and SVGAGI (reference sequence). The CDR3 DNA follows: TGTGCCAGCAGTGACGGACAGAACACTGAAGCTTTCTTT. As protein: CASSDGQNTEAFF.

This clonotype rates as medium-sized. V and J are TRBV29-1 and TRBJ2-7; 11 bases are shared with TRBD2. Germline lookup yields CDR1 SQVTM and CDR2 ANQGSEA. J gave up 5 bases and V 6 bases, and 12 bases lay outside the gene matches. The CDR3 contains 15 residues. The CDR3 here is CSVATSGGVGDEQYF. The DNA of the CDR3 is TGCAGCGTCGCTACTAGCGGGGGCGTCGGGGACGAGCAGTACTTC.

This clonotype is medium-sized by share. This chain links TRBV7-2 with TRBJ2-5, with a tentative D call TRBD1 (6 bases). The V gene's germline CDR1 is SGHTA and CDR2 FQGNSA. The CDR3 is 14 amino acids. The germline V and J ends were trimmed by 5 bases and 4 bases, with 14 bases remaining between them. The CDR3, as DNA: TGTGCCAGCAGCCCGAACAGGGTAACAGAGACCCAGTACTTC. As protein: CASSPNRVTETQYF.

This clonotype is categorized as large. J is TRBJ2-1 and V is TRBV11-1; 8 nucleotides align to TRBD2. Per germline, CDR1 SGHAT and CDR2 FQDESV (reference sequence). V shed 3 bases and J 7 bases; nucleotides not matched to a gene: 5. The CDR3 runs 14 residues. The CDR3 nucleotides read TGTGCCAGCAGCTTTACTAGCGGCCAGAATGAGCAGTTCTTC. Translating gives CASSFTSGQNEQFF.

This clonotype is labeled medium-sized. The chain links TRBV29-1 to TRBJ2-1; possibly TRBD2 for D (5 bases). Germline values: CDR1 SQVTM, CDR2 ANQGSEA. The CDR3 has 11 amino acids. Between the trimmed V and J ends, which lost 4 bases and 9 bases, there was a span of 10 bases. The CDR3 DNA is TGCAGCGTTGTTTCGGGGAGTGAGCAGTTCTTC. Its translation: CSVVSGSEQFF.

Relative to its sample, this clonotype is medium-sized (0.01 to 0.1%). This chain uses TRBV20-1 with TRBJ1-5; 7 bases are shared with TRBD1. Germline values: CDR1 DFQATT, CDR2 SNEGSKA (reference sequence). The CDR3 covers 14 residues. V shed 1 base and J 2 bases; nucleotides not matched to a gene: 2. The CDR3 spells CSARGTGGNQPQHF. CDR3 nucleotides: TGCAGTGCTAGAGGGACAGGCGGCAATCAGCCCCAGCATTTT.

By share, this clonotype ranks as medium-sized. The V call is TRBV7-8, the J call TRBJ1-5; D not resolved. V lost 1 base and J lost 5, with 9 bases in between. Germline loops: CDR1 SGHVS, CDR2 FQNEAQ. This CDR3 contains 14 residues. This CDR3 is CASSLDDVDQPQHF. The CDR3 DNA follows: TGTGCCAGCAGCTTAGATGATGTCGATCAGCCCCAGCATTTT.

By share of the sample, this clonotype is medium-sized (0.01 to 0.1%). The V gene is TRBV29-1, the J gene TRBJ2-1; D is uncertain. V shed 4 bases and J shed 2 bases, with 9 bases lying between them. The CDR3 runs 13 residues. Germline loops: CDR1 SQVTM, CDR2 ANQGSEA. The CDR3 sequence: CSVAFRAYNEQFF. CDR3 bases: TGCAGCGTTGCTTTCCGGGCCTACAATGAGCAGTTCTTC.

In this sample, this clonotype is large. This CDR3 is CSAAPGQGNEKLFF. The CDR3 DNA follows: TGCAGTGCTGCCCCGGGACAGGGGAATGAAAAACTGTTTTTT. The chain combines TRBV20-1 with TRBJ1-4; 10 nucleotides align to TRBD1. The J segment lost 5 bases and the V segment lost 5 bases, leaving 5 bases of the junction unmatched. CDR1 is DFQATT and CDR2 is SNEGSKA in the germline V gene (reference sequence). The CDR3 covers 14 residues.

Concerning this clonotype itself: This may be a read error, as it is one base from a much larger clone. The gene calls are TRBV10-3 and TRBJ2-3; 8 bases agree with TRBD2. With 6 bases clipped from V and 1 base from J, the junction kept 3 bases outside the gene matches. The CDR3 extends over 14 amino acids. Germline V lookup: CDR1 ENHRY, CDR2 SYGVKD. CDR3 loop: CAIRAGGGTDTQYF. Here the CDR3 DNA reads TGTGCCATCAGGGCGGGAGGTGGCACAGATACGCAGTATTTT.

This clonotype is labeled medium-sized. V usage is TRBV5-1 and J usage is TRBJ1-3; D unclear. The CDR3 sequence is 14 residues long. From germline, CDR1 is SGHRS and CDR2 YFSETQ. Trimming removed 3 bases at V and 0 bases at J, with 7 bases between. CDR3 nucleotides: TGCGCCAGCAGCTATGGATCCTCTGGAAACACCATATATTTT. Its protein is CASSYGSSGNTIYF.

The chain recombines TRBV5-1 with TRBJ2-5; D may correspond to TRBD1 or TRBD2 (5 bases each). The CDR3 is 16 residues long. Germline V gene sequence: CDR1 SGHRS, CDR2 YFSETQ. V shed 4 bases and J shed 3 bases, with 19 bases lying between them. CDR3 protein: CASSPMSPGREETQYF. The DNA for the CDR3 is TGCGCCAGCAGCCCCATGTCACCGGGACGAGAAGAGACCCAGTACTTC.

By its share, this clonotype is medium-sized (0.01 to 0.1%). In DNA, the CDR3 is TGCGCCAGCAGCTTGGCGGGACAGCAAAATCAGCCCCAGCATTTT. Amino acids: CASSLAGQQNQPQHF. This chain joins TRBV5-1 and TRBJ1-5, with 7 positions matching TRBD1. The trim removed 0 bases at V and 4 bases at J, leaving 4 bases unmatched. The V gene's germline CDR1 is SGHRS and CDR2 YFSETQ. This CDR3 contains 15 residues.

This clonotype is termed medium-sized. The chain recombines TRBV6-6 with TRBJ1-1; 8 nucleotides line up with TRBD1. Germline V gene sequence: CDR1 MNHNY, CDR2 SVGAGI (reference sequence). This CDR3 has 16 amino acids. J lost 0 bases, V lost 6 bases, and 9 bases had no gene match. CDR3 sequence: CASSPTGGEVNTEAFF. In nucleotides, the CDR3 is TGTGCCAGCAGCCCCACAGGGGGGGAGGTGAACACTGAAGCTTTCTTT.

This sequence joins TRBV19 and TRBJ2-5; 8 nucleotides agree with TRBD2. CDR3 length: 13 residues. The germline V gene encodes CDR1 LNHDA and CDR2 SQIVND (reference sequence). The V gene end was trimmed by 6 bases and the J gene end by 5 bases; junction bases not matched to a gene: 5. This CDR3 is CASRAGAWETQYF. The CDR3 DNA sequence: TGTGCCAGTAGAGCGGGGGCCTGGGAGACCCAGTACTTC. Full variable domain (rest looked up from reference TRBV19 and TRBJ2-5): DGGITQSPKYLFRKEGQNVTLSCEQNLNHDAMYWYRQDPGQGLRLIYYSQIVNDFQKGDIAEGYSVSREKKESFPLTVTSAQKNPTAFYLCASRAGAWETQYFGPGTRLLVL.

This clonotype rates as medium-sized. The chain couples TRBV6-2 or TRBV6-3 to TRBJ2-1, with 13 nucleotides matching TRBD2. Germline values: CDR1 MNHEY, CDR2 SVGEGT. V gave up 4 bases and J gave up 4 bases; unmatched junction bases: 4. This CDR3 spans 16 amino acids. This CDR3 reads CASSFGTSGKYNEQFF. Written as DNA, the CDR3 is TGTGCCAGCAGTTTCGGGACTAGCGGGAAATACAATGAGCAGTTCTTC.

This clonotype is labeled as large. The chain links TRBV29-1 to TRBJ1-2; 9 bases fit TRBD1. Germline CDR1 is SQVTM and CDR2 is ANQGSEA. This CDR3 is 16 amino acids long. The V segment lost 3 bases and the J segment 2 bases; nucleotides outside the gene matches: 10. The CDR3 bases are TGCAGCGTTGATGGGGTTTTGGGGACAGGGAACTATGGCTACACCTTC. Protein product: CSVDGVLGTGNYGYTF.